Listed here is a single T cell receptor beta chain. Its antigen is unidentified. Germline trimming cut 6 bases from V and 6 bases from J; bases unmatched to any gene: 5. CDR1 is MNHEY, CDR2 SVGAGI, per germline. The CDR3 runs to 13 residues. This record belongs to a study of T cell responses to AZD1222 COVID-19 vaccine. Study in general: Doses given second, at about 4 or about 12 weeks, were pooled.

Generated by immunoSEQ multiplex PCR, the TCRdb table keeps only in-frame clones and is missing some. The data show about 72,000 clones, roughly 85% seen once. Study outcomes and limitations: Mapped onto spike, vaccine-associated CD4 TCRs spanned it and were dominant at 160-218 and 743-854.

The specimen comprised peripheral blood, sampled on day 0 of AZD1222 vaccination. The TCR sequence derives from an adult in good health. The J gene is TRBJ2-1, the V gene TRBV6-5, with TRBD1 matching 7 bases. The CDR3 loop reads CASRNYRGNEQFF. The CDR3 nucleotides are TGTGCCAGCAGGAACTACAGGGGCAATGAGCAGTTCTTC.